The 30 T cell receptor beta chains listed next were all sequenced from one sample in a study of blood T cell repertoires in COVID-19. Profiling relied on immunoSEQ multiplex PCR, and the TCRdb table lists in-frame clones only, not all of them. The sample yields 200,000 to 250,000 clones, 89% seen once. The sequenced sample consisted of peripheral blood. All receptors derive from a woman aged 40 to 50 with acute or convalescent COVID-19.

The J gene is TRBJ1-2, the V gene TRBV18; the D gene is possibly TRBD1 (5 bases). There are 13 residues in the CDR3. The V gene lost 3 bases and the J gene lost 5 bases, with 10 bases spanning the gap. Per germline, CDR1 KGHSH and CDR2 LQKENI. CDR3 residues: CASSPRGSYGYTF. The CDR3 DNA sequence: TGTGCCAGCTCACCGCGGGGCTCTTATGGCTACACCTTC. Full variable domain (outside the CDR3, taken from reference TRBV18 and TRBJ1-2): NAGVMQNPRHLVRRRGQEARLRCSPMKGHSHVYWYRQLPEEGLKFMVYLQKENIIDESGMPKERFSAEFPKEGPSILRIQQVVRGDSAAYFCASSPRGSYGYTFGSGTRLTVV.

The chain recombines TRBV4-1 with TRBJ2-2, with TRBD1 as a possible D gene (5 bases). CDR1 is MGHRA, CDR2 YSYEKL, per germline. The CDR3 covers 15 residues. V was pared by 1 base and J by 5 bases, with 11 bases between. Written as DNA, the CDR3 is TGCGCCAGCAGCCAAGTCTTAGGGGATACCGGGGAGCTGTTTTTT. This sequence encodes CASSQVLGDTGELFF.

This chain connects TRBV5-5 to TRBJ1-1; TRBD1 matches 7 bases. Trimming took 4 bases from V and 10 from J; bases not matched to a gene: 16. Looked up from germline, CDR1 is SGHKS and CDR2 is YYEKEE (reference sequence). This CDR3 spans 15 amino acids. CDR3 nucleotide sequence: TGTGCCAGCAGCGACGAGGGGGCTTCAAGTATGGGAGCTTTCTTT. This codes for CASSDEGASSMGAFF.

The chain has TRBV10-2 and TRBJ2-7; D unclear. Between the trimmed V and J ends, which lost 3 bases and 2 bases, there was a span of 11 bases. This CDR3 contains 14 residues. Germline assignment: CDR1 WSHSY and CDR2 SAAADI. CDR3: CASSDAWSAYEQYV. In DNA, the CDR3 is TGCGCCAGCAGTGACGCCTGGTCGGCCTACGAGCAGTACGTC.

V gene TRBV5-4 combines with J gene TRBJ1-2; tentatively, D is TRBD1 (6 bases). The CDR3 sequence is 13 residues long. Germline CDR1 reads SGHNT; CDR2 reads YYREEE (reference sequence). The V end was cut by 4 bases, the J end by 5 bases, with 12 bases between. The CDR3 DNA sequence: TGTGCCAGCAGCACAAACAGGGAGTATGGCTACACCTTC. Protein sequence: CASSTNREYGYTF.

The CDR3 loop is CAISERGQKPSNYGYTF. CDR3 bases: TGTGCCATCAGTGAGCGGGGACAGAAACCCTCCAACTATGGCTACACCTTC. The chain joins TRBV10-3 to TRBJ1-2; 7 bases line up with TRBD1. The germline gives CDR1 ENHRY, CDR2 SYGVKD. The CDR3 sequence is 17 residues long. The V and J ends lost 2 bases and 2 bases, in that order; junction bases with no gene match: 11.

The chain uses TRBV30 and TRBJ2-1; the D gene is possibly TRBD1 (6 bases). Looked up from germline, CDR1 is GTSNPN and CDR2 is SVGIG (reference sequence). This CDR3 region has 12 residues. Trimming pared 8 bases from V and 4 bases from J, leaving 12 bases between. The CDR3 DNA is TGTGCCGGGTCTAGGGGGTACAATGAGCAGTTCTTC. Translating it yields CAGSRGYNEQFF. Drawing the rest from reference TRBV30 and TRBJ2-1, the complete variable domain is SQTIHQWPATLVQPVGSPLSLECTVEGTSNPNLYWYRQAAGRGLQLLFYSVGIGQISSEVPQNLSASRPQDRQFILSSKKLLLSDSGFYLCAGSRGYNEQFFGPGTRLTVL.

The chain is built from TRBV5-5 and TRBJ1-2, with D hard to call. The CDR3 consists of 18 residues. Trimming took 2 bases from V and 9 from J, leaving 29 bases between them. CDR1 and CDR2 from the germline V gene are SGHKS and YYEKEE (reference sequence). CDR3 coding DNA: TGTGCCAGCAGCTTCGAGTCTGAGTTCGGCTGGGTTGGAGGGAGCTACACCTTC. It translates to CASSFESEFGWVGGSYTF.

The J gene is TRBJ2-2, the V gene TRBV7-2; the match to TRBD1 covers 7 bases. The CDR3 runs 15 residues. The J segment lost 1 base and the V segment lost 5 bases, leaving 4 bases of the junction unmatched. CDR1 and CDR2 from the germline V gene are SGHTA and FQGNSA. The DNA of the CDR3 is TGTGCCAGCAGCGTCCGGGACAGGAACACCGGGGAGCTGTTTTTT. Protein sequence: CASSVRDRNTGELFF.

This chain links TRBV3-1 (or the pseudogene TRBV3-2) with TRBJ1-2, with 9 bases lining up with TRBD1. In germline, CDR1 is LGHDT, CDR2 YNNKEL (reference sequence). CDR3 length equals 15 residues. J lost 3 bases, V lost 4 bases, and 6 bases had no gene match. The CDR3 here is CASSPHRQGDYGYTF. DNA of the CDR3: TGTGCCAGCAGCCCACACCGACAGGGGGACTATGGCTACACCTTC.

The chain combines TRBV11-2 with TRBJ1-1, with 7 bases aligning to TRBD1. In germline, CDR1 is SGHAT, CDR2 FQNNGV. This CDR3 contains 16 residues. Losses at the gene ends were 2 bases for V and 3 bases for J; bases not matched to a gene: 9. The chain's CDR3 is CASSLTPTGRDTEAFF. The CDR3 DNA is TGTGCCAGCAGCTTAACCCCGACAGGGCGAGACACTGAAGCTTTCTTT.

The chain uses TRBV5-4 and TRBJ1-2; D is undetermined. There are 13 residues in the CDR3. Germline CDR1 SGHNT, CDR2 YYREEE (reference sequence). V gave up 3 bases and J gave up 4 bases, with 10 bases separating them. Here the CDR3 reads CASSSGKSYGYTF. The CDR3, as DNA: TGTGCCAGCAGCTCCGGGAAAAGCTATGGCTACACCTTC.

V is TRBV6-5 and J is TRBJ1-6, with unresolved D. CDR1 MNHEY and CDR2 SVGAGI come from the germline V gene. The CDR3 has 14 amino acids. The V and J ends lost 0 bases and 14 bases respectively, with 14 bases between them. The CDR3 nucleotides read TGTGCCAGCAGTTACTCGAGGTCACCGGGGACCCTCCACTTT. Protein: CASSYSRSPGTLHF.

The V call is TRBV19, the J call TRBJ1-1; 8 nucleotides match TRBD1. Germline-derived CDR1 and CDR2 are LNHDA and SQIVND (reference sequence). CDR3 length: 14 amino acids. The junction had 6 bases not matched to a gene; V was cut back by 4 bases and J by 5 bases. CDR3 DNA sequence: TGTGCCAGTAGTAGTCCCAGGGGGCATACTGAAGCTTTCTTT. Its protein is CASSSPRGHTEAFF.

The chain links TRBV9 to TRBJ2-5; 7 bases agree with TRBD1. This CDR3 is 17 amino acids long. V was pared by 0 bases and J by 4 bases, with 12 bases of the junction left unmatched. Germline V lookup: CDR1 SGDLS, CDR2 YYNGEE. CDR3 sequence reads: CASSVGVEGAGGETQYF. Here the CDR3 DNA reads TGTGCCAGCAGCGTAGGGGTCGAGGGGGCAGGTGGAGAGACCCAGTACTTC.

The chain joins TRBV11-2 to TRBJ2-1, with 8 bases fitting TRBD1. The germline V gene has CDR1 SGHAT and CDR2 FQNNGV. V lost 2 bases, J lost 6 bases, and 18 bases stayed unmatched. This CDR3 comprises 19 residues. The CDR3 loop reads CASSLRRTGSYTPPNEQFF. In nucleotides, the CDR3 is TGTGCCAGCAGCTTAAGGAGGACAGGGTCCTACACCCCCCCCAATGAGCAGTTCTTC.

This clone appeared a single time. The chain has TRBV18 and TRBJ2-2; a weak D match, TRBD1 (5 bases). CDR1 and CDR2 (germline): KGHSH, LQKENI. This CDR3 contains 18 residues. Trimming pared 4 bases from V and 1 base from J, leaving 19 bases between. The CDR3 nucleotides are TGTGCCAGCTCACAACAGGAAAACTACCAATTGAACACCGGGGAGCTGTTTTTT. It codes for CASSQQENYQLNTGELFF.

The chain recombines TRBV5-1 with TRBJ2-1; D is undetermined. The CDR3 contains 16 residues. The V end lost 0 bases, the J end lost 5 bases, and 15 bases lay between the germline ends. From germline, CDR1 is SGHRS and CDR2 YFSETQ. The CDR3 coding sequence is TGCGCCAGCAGCTTGGCCCTTGGGCAGGCCAACAATGAGCAGTTCTTC. Protein sequence: CASSLALGQANNEQFF.

J is TRBJ1-1 and V is TRBV12-3 or TRBV12-4; unclear D gene. V was clipped by 7 bases and J by 4 bases, with 7 bases between them. The CDR3 has 11 amino acids. The CDR3 nucleotides read TGTGCCAGCATCGGGGTCACTGAAGCTTTCTTT. Amino acids: CASIGVTEAFF.

The chain carries TRBV6-4 and TRBJ2-3, with 7 bases identical to TRBD1. Germline assignment: CDR1 MRHNA and CDR2 SNTAGT. With V trimmed by 2 bases and J by 0 bases, 2 bases remained unmatched. This CDR3 is 15 amino acids long. CDR3 coding DNA: TGTGCCAGCAGTGACCCAGGGGGTAGCACAGATACGCAGTATTTT. It translates to CASSDPGGSTDTQYF.

V is TRBV7-6 and J is TRBJ2-3, with 7 bases identical to TRBD2. The CDR3 has 16 residues. CDR1 and CDR2 from the germline V gene are SGHVS and FNYEAQ. Germline trimming cut 2 bases from V and 0 bases from J; bases unmatched to any gene: 5. The DNA for the CDR3 is TGTGCCAGCAGCTTATTTCCGGGGGGTAGCACAGATACGCAGTATTTT. It codes for CASSLFPGGSTDTQYF. Filled out from reference TRBV7-6 and TRBJ2-3, the complete variable domain reads GAGVSQSPRYKVTKRGQDVALRCDPISGHVSLYWYRQALGQGPEFLTYFNYEAQQDKSGLPNDRFSAERPEGSISTLTIQRTEQRDSAMYRCASSLFPGGSTDTQYFGPGTRLTVL.

The chain recombines TRBV19 with TRBJ2-3; no reliable D call. V was trimmed by 5 bases and J by 6 bases, leaving 6 bases between them. CDR3 size: 11 residues. Germline-derived CDR1 and CDR2 are LNHDA and SQIVND (reference sequence). The CDR3 nucleotides read TGTGCCAGTAGTTACGCGGATACGCAGTATTTT. Protein sequence: CASSYADTQYF.

The rearrangement uses TRBV5-1 and TRBJ2-6, with TRBD1 as a possible D gene (6 bases). CDR3 length equals 17 residues. V was trimmed by 5 bases and J by 0 bases, leaving 15 bases between them. Germline lookup yields CDR1 SGHRS and CDR2 YFSETQ. The CDR3: CASSLTGSSSGANVLTF. Written as DNA, the CDR3 is TGCGCCAGCAGTTTGACAGGATCTAGCTCTGGGGCCAACGTCCTGACTTTC.

The rearrangement joins TRBV29-1 to TRBJ1-1; tentatively, D is TRBD1 (5 bases). CDR1 and CDR2 from the germline V gene are SQVTM and ANQGSEA. The V end was cut by 7 bases, the J end by 2 bases, with 11 bases between. The CDR3 totals 12 residues. CDR3 sequence reads: CSAVTGNTEAFF. CDR3 bases: TGCAGCGCAGTTACAGGAAACACTGAAGCTTTCTTT.

This chain uses TRBV19 with TRBJ1-2; 7 bases line up with TRBD1. There are 15 residues in the CDR3. V gave up 8 bases and J gave up 2 bases; unmatched junction bases: 11. Germline-derived CDR1 and CDR2 are LNHDA and SQIVND (reference sequence). The CDR3 sequence is CASSERDRTNYGYTF. CDR3 DNA: TGTGCCAGTTCAGAAAGGGACAGAACCAACTATGGCTACACCTTC.

V usage is TRBV6-4 and J usage is TRBJ2-1; TRBD2 matches 7 bases. The CDR3 has 14 residues. Germline CDR1 and CDR2: MRHNA and SNTAGT. The junction had 11 bases not matched to a gene; V was cut back by 8 bases and J by 7 bases. The CDR3 spells CASSRAGRENEQFF. Written as DNA, the CDR3 is TGTGCCAGCTCAAGAGCGGGGAGGGAGAATGAGCAGTTCTTC.

The gene calls are TRBV7-8 and TRBJ1-1; D is unresolved. The CDR3 loop spans 14 amino acids. Germline CDR1 reads SGHVS; CDR2 reads FQNEAQ. With 2 bases removed from V and 0 bases from J, the gap between germline ends came to 7 bases. The CDR3, as DNA: TGTGCCAGCAGCTTAAGCCTAATGAACACTGAAGCTTTCTTT. Protein product: CASSLSLMNTEAFF.

In regard to this clone: The sample holds other DNA sequences that translate to the same CDR3. This chain connects TRBV5-4 to TRBJ1-3, with D possibly TRBD1 on 6 matching bases. Looked up from germline, CDR1 is SGHNT and CDR2 is YYREEE (reference sequence). The V end was cut by 2 bases, the J end by 0 bases, with 6 bases between. The CDR3 is made up of 14 amino acids. CDR3 loop: CASSLGGSGNTIYF. The CDR3 DNA sequence: TGTGCCAGCAGCTTAGGGGGCTCTGGAAACACCATATATTTT.

This clone was recorded at least ten times. The genes are TRBV5-5 and TRBJ1-2; a weak D match, TRBD1 (6 bases). CDR1 is SGHKS and CDR2 is YYEKEE in the germline V gene (reference sequence). The V gene lost 0 bases and the J gene lost 2 bases, with 8 bases spanning the gap. CDR3 length equals 14 residues. CDR3 protein: CASSLGTANYGYTF. CDR3 DNA sequence: TGTGCCAGCAGCTTGGGGACAGCCAACTATGGCTACACCTTC.

The chain is built from TRBV7-3 and TRBJ2-2; 7 bases fit TRBD2. The CDR3 consists of 17 residues. V was pared by 4 bases and J by 8 bases, with 16 bases of the junction left unmatched. The germline gives CDR1 SGHTA, CDR2 FQGTGA. CDR3: CASSSRLGASGGGELFF. The CDR3 DNA follows: TGTGCCAGCAGCTCCCGGCTCGGGGCTAGCGGAGGGGGGGAGCTGTTTTTT.